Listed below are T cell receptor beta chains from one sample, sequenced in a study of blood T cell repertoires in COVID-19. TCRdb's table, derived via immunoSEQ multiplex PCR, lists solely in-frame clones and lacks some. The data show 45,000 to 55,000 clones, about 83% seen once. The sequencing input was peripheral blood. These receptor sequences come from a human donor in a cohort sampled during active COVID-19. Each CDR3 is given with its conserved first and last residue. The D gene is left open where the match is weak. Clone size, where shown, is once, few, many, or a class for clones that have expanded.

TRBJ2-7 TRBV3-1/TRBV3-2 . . TGTGCCAGCAGCCAGTTGACTAGTAGGCACGAGCAGTACTTC CASSQLTSRHEQYF
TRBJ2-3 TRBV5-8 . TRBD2 TGTGCCAGCAGCGCGCGGGGGGGCCATGGAGATACGCAGTATTTT CASSARGGHGDTQYF
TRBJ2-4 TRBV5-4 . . TGTGCCAGCAGCTACGGGGAAAGTTTAGCCAAAAACATTCAGTACTTC CASSYGESLAKNIQYF
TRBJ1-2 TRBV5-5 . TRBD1 TGTGCCAGCAGCTTCACAGGGGGGCAATCTGGCTACACCTTC CASSFTGGQSGYTF
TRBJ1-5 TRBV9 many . TGTGCCAGCAGCGCAGGGGCTAGCAATCAGCCCCAGCATTTT CASSAGASNQPQHF
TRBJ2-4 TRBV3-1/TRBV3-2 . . TGTGCCAGCAGCGCTCAGGGAGCCAAAAACATTCAGTACTTC CASSAQGAKNIQYF
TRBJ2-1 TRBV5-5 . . TGTGCCAGCAGCTTTTTGGGGGCCAGCGAGCAGTTCTTC CASSFLGASEQFF
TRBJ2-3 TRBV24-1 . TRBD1 TGTGCCACCAGTGATTCAGTGACAGGGGGGTCAGATACGCAGTATTTT CATSDSVTGGSDTQYF
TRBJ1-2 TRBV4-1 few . TGCGCCAGCAGCCAAGAAGTCGACAGCCTCTATGGCTACACCTTC CASSQEVDSLYGYTF
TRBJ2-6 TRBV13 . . TGTGCCAGCAGCTTAGGAGTGGCCAGGGCCAACGTCCTGACTTTC CASSLGVARANVLTF
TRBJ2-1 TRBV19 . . TGTGCCAGTAGTATGGGGCAGAAATTGAATGAGCAGTTCTTC CASSMGQKLNEQFF
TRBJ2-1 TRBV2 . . TGTGCCAGCAGTGACAGGATACTTCCTAATGAGCAGTTCTTC CASSDRILPNEQFF
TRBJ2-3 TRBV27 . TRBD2 TGTGCCAGCAGTCCCCTACGACGGGCGCGGGGGGGCCTGAGCGCAGATACGCAGTATTTT CASSPLRRARGGLSADTQYF
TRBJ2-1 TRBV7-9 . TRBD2 TGTGCCAGCAGCTACATAGCGGGGGGCCCCTACAATGAGCAGTTCTTC CASSYIAGGPYNEQFF
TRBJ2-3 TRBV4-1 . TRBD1 TGCGCCAGCAGCCGATCTAAAACATACAGGGGGGCTCGGGGCACAGATACGCAGTATTTT CASSRSKTYRGARGTDTQYF
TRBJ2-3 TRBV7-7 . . TGTGCTAGCAGCTTGCGCTTGACTAGATCGGATACGCAGTATTTT CASSLRLTRSDTQYF
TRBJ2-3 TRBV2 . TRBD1 TGTGCCAGCAGGCGGACAGGGGTTTATGTAGATACGCAGTATTTT CASRRTGVYVDTQYF
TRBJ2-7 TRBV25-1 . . TGTGCCAGCATTGGAGCGGCCTCCTACGAGCAGTACTTC CASIGAASYEQYF
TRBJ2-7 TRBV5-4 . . TGTGCCAGCAGCTTAGGGGCGGGACTGGCCGTTATTGAGCAGTACTTC CASSLGAGLAVIEQYF
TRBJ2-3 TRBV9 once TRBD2 TGTGCCAGTGCCAGCGGGGGGAATCCCTCCACAGATACGCAGTATTTT CASASGGNPSTDTQYF
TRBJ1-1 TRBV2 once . TGTGCCAGCAACCCATCCAGGGCCTCGAACACTGAAGCTTTCTTT CASNPSRASNTEAFF
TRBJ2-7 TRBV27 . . TGTGCCAGCAGTTCACTCTTCGAGCAGTACTTC CASSSLFEQYF
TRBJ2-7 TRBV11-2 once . TGTGCCAGCAGCTTAGATTCCCTGTCCTACGAGCAGTACTTC CASSLDSLSYEQYF
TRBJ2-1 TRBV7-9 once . TGTGCCAGCAGCTTAGGGGAGGTTAACAATGAGCAGTTCTTC CASSLGEVNNEQFF
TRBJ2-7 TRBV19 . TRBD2 TGTGCCAGTAGTATAAGGCTAGCGGGCCTCTACGAGCAGTACTTC CASSIRLAGLYEQYF
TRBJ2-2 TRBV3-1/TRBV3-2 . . TGTGCCAGCAGCCAAGGAACCGGGTACACCGGGGAGCTGTTTTTT CASSQGTGYTGELFF
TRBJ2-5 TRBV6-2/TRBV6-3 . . TGTGCCAGCAGTCTTACGAGGGTACCCCAGGAGACCCAGTACTTC CASSLTRVPQETQYF
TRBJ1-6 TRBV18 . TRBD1 TGTGCCAGCTCTCCCGGGACAGGGGAGTTCCACTTT CASSPGTGEFHF
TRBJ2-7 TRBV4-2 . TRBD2 TGTGCCAGCAGCCAAGTTTTCCGGGGGGTTTCCTACGAGCAGTACTTC CASSQVFRGVSYEQYF
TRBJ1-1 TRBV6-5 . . TGTGCCAGCAGTTACTCGAGGATTTGGAACACTGAAGCTTTCTTT CASSYSRIWNTEAFF
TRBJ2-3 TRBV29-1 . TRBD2 TGCAGCATTGGACTAGCCGGAGATACGCAGTATTTT CSIGLAGDTQYF
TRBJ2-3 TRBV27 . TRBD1 TGTGCCAGCAGTGCCGCAGGGGGACGCACAGATACGCAGTATTTT CASSAAGGRTDTQYF
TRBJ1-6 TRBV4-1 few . TGCGCCAGCAGAAAGATAAGAGGCGATAGAGATTCCTTTAATTCACCCCTCCACTTT CASRKIRGDRDSFNSPLHF
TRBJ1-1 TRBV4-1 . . TGCGCCAGCAGCCCCATCGGGAGGGCGGAAGGCACTGAAGCTTTCTTT CASSPIGRAEGTEAFF
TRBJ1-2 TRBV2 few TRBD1 TGTGCCAGCAGTGAACGGCAGGGGGTCTATGGCTACACCTTC CASSERQGVYGYTF
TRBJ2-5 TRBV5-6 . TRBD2 TGTGCCAGCAGCCTTGTGGGGACTAGCGGACAAGAGACCCAGTACTTC CASSLVGTSGQETQYF
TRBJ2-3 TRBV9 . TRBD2 TGTGCCAGCAGCTTACGACTAGCGGGGCTCATTGATACGCAGTATTTT CASSLRLAGLIDTQYF
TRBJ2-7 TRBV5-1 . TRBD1 TGCGCCAGCAGCTTGATGGGGGACAGGGGTCACGAGCAGTACTTC CASSLMGDRGHEQYF
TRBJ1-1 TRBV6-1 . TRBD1 TGTGCCAGCAGTGAAAACTCGGACAGGGAAGCTTTCTTT CASSENSDREAFF
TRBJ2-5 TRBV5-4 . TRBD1 TGTGCCAGCAGCTTGCAGACAGGGACGGAGACCCAGTACTTC CASSLQTGTETQYF
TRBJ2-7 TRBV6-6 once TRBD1 TGTGCCAGCAGCAACCCCACGGGACAGTGGGACGAGCAGTACTTC CASSNPTGQWDEQYF
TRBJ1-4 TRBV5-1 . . TGCGCCAGCCGGATAACAGCAACTAATGAAAAACTGTTTTTT CASRITATNEKLFF
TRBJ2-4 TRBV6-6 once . TGTGCCAGCAGTGGCCCTGTGGTAGCCAAAAACATTCAGTACTTC CASSGPVVAKNIQYF
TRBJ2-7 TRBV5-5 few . TGTGCCAGCAGCTTCACATGGACTCTAGGCTACGAGCAGTACTTC CASSFTWTLGYEQYF
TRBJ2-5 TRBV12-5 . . TGTGCTAGTGGTTTCATTGGTGTCTATAAAAAAGAGACCCAGTACTTC CASGFIGVYKKETQYF
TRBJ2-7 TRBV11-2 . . TGTGCCAGCAGCTTATACGGGGGGCAGAGGTACTTC CASSLYGGQRYF
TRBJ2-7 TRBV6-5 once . TGTGCCAGCACCATCGACAGCTTCTACGAGCAGTACTTC CASTIDSFYEQYF
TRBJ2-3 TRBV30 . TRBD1 TGTGCCTGGACCAAATGGGGGACAGGGAAGTCAGATACGCAGTATTTT CAWTKWGTGKSDTQYF
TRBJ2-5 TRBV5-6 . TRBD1 TGTGCCAGCAGCTTGCTCGACAGGGAAGAGACCCAGTACTTC CASSLLDREETQYF
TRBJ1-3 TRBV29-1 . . TGCAGCGTGGGCCTCTCTGGAAACACCATATATTTT CSVGLSGNTIYF
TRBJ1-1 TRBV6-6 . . TGTGCCAGCGGGGGCAGCCTAAACACTGAAGCTTTCTTT CASGGSLNTEAFF
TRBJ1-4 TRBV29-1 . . TGCAGCGTTGATGCCGAGGCGGGAGAAAAACTGTTTTTT CSVDAEAGEKLFF
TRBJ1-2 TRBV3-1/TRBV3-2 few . TGTGCCAGCAGCCAAGCGTCCGCGGGCTACACCTTC CASSQASAGYTF
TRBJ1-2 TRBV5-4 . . TGTGCCAGCAGCTTCGACGGAGGGGCTAACTATGGCTACACCTTC CASSFDGGANYGYTF
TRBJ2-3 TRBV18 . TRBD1 TGTGCCAGCTCACCCCTTCCTAAGGGGGCCCTCACAGATACGCAGTATTTT CASSPLPKGALTDTQYF
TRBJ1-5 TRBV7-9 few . TGTGCCAGCAGCGCTATAAATAGCAATCAGCCCCAGCATTTT CASSAINSNQPQHF
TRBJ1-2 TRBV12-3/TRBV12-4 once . TGTGCCAGCAGCGCAGGGATTGGCTACACCTTC CASSAGIGYTF
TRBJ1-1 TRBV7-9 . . TGTGCCAGCAGCTTGGGGCAGAACACTGAAGCTTTCTTT CASSLGQNTEAFF
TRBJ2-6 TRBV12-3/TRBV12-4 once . TGTGCCACCGGACTATCTGGGGCCAACGTCCTGACTTTC CATGLSGANVLTF
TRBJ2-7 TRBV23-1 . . TGCGCCAGCAGTCAGCTAGGGGTCCCCTACGAGCAGTACTTC CASSQLGVPYEQYF